Sequencing of this TCR beta chain was carried out in a study of CD8+ T cells in alopecia areata. This clone turned up a few times. The target antigen is unknown. Collected material from alopecia areata patients comprised lesional scalp punch biopsies and peripheral blood. This CDR3 region has 17 residues. With 0 bases removed from V and 0 bases from J, the gap between germline ends came to 12 bases. Germline CDR1 is GTSNPN and CDR2 is SVGIG (reference sequence). Study-level findings and limits: Clonality in lesional scalp, especially alopecia totalis/universalis, exceeded that of normal scalp.

Once RNA had been extracted, it was reverse transcribed into cDNA to act as the sequencing template. Sequenced by immunoSEQ multiplex PCR; TCRdb stores in-frame clones only, minus some. The table has 150,000 to 180,000 clones, about 53% seen once. The sequence derives from a human donor with alopecia areata. V is TRBV30 and J is TRBJ2-6, with TRBD2 as a possible D gene (5 bases). The specimen comprised CD8+ T cells sorted from blood, sampled at week 0. The CDR3 nucleotides read TGTGCCTGGAGTGTCACCGGGGAGTTCTCTGGGGCCAACGTCCTGACTTTC. This sequence encodes CAWSVTGEFSGANVLTF.